The 23 T cell receptor beta chains reported below all come from one sample, sequenced in a study of long-term antiretroviral therapy in people with HIV. They ran version v3.0 of the immunoSEQ assay at survey level. Assay used: immunoSEQ multiplex PCR; TCRdb lists only in-frame clones, some missing. Seen here are roughly 30,000 clones, 95% observed once, and the top ten hold 2.5% to 3.5%. This specimen consisted of unsorted PBMCs, obtained 5.3 years after starting antiretroviral therapy. Source of these receptors: a man aged 45-65 years with HIV.

The chain joins TRBV27 to TRBJ1-2, with TRBD1 matching 7 bases. Unmatched junction bases numbered 6, after V lost 3 bases and J lost 8 bases. Germline V CDR1 and CDR2: MNHEY, SMNVEV (reference sequence). This CDR3 contains 13 residues. In nucleotides, the CDR3 is TGTGCCAGCAGTTTCAGAGGGGGCGAGGGCTACACCTTC. Its protein product is CASSFRGGEGYTF.

V and J are TRBV4-1 and TRBJ2-2; D call uncertain. The CDR3 totals 15 residues. Trimming stripped 0 bases from V and 7 bases from J, with 12 bases between. Germline V gene sequence: CDR1 MGHRA, CDR2 YSYEKL. The CDR3 loop is CASSQDESRHGELFF. CDR3 bases: TGCGCCAGCAGCCAAGATGAGAGTCGGCACGGGGAGCTGTTTTTT.

This chain's CDR3 is CASSWDPPKADTEAFF. The CDR3 region has the DNA TGTGCCAGCAGTTGGGACCCACCGAAGGCCGACACTGAAGCTTTCTTT. This rearrangement joins TRBV6-5 to TRBJ1-1, with D perhaps TRBD1 (5 bases). CDR3 length equals 16 residues. The V end lost 4 bases, the J end lost 3 bases, and 18 bases lay between the germline ends. Per the germline V gene, CDR1 is MNHEY and CDR2 is SVGAGI.

This chain joins TRBV14 and TRBJ2-6; possibly TRBD1 or TRBD2 for D (5 bases each). Trimming removed 4 bases at V and 0 bases at J, with 13 bases between. Per germline, CDR1 SGHDN and CDR2 FVKESK. CDR3 length equals 17 residues. CDR3 region: CASSRPGRISGANVLTF. DNA of the CDR3: TGTGCCAGCAGCCGACCGGGACGCATCTCTGGGGCCAACGTCCTGACTTTC.

This chain uses TRBV5-1 with TRBJ2-7; D gene uncertain. This CDR3 has 13 amino acids. V was cut by 0 bases and J by 5 bases, with 9 bases left in between. CDR1 and CDR2 from the germline V gene are SGHRS and YFSETQ. In DNA form, the CDR3 reads TGCGCCAGCAGCTTGGATCGCACCCACGAGCAGTACTTC. Its translation is CASSLDRTHEQYF.

The chain uses TRBV6-6 and TRBJ2-5; no clear D. The end of the DNA aligns better with TRBJ2-7, so the J call may be wrong. Germline-derived CDR1 and CDR2 are MNHNY and SVGAGI (reference sequence). The CDR3 loop spans 13 amino acids. CDR3 amino acids: CASISSHSYEQYF. As DNA, the CDR3 is TGTGCCAGCATCTCGTCCCACTCCTACGAGCAGTACTTC.

Notes on this clone: This same CDR3 is encoded by further DNA sequences in the sample. The chain links TRBV5-6 to TRBJ1-4; no reliable D call. Trimming took off 1 base at V and 0 bases at J, with 4 bases between the two ends. This CDR3 has 14 residues. CDR1 SGHDT and CDR2 YYEEEE come from the germline V gene. The CDR3 nucleotides read TGTGCCAGCAGCTTGCCTGCAACTAATGAAAAACTGTTTTTT. This translates into CASSLPATNEKLFF.

V is TRBV12-2 and J is TRBJ2-2; the listed D gene, TRBD1, was not tested against the DNA. TRBV12-2 represents a pseudogene. The CDR3 spans 17 residues. CDR3: CASRSDSEAHPTGELFF. CDR3 nucleotide sequence: TGTGCAAGTCGCTCGGACAGTGAAGCCCACCCTACCGGGGAGCTGTTTTTT.

The rearrangement joins TRBV6-6 to TRBJ1-5, with 9 bases matching TRBD1. The CDR3 spans 15 residues. Germline CDR1 MNHNY, CDR2 SVGAGI (reference sequence). With V trimmed by 5 bases and J by 6 bases, 8 bases remained unmatched. CDR3 DNA: TGTGCCAGCAGTGCCGTAAGGGGACAGGGTCAGCCCCAGCATTTT. This sequence encodes CASSAVRGQGQPQHF.

The chain combines TRBV21-1 with TRBJ1-1. TRBV21-1 is noted as a pseudogene. The CDR3 is made up of 11 amino acids. The CDR3 DNA sequence: TGTGCCAGGGATGGGGAGCGTGAAGCTTTCTTT. Its translation is CARDGEREAFF.

This clone was picked up one time. The chain is built from TRBV29-1 and TRBJ1-2, with D maybe TRBD1 (6 bases). The CDR3 runs to 13 residues. Trimming shortened V by 4 bases and J by 5 bases, and 14 bases separated the two germline ends. Germline-derived CDR1 and CDR2 are SQVTM and ANQGSEA. For the CDR3, the DNA is TGCAGCGTTGGCCAAGGACAGATGTATGGCTACACCTTC. Translation gives CSVGQGQMYGYTF.

V usage is TRBV7-6 and J usage is TRBJ2-7; D may be TRBD1 (5 bases). The V and J ends lost 5 bases and 4 bases respectively, with 12 bases between them. This CDR3 region has 13 residues. Germline V lookup: CDR1 SGHVS, CDR2 FNYEAQ. The CDR3 region is CASSPRGGYEQYF. CDR3 DNA sequence: TGTGCCAGCAGCCCAAGGGGTGGTTACGAGCAGTACTTC.

This clone was recorded once. The chain carries TRBV27 and TRBJ2-7; 8 nucleotides align to TRBD1. The CDR3 is 14 residues long. V gave up 0 bases and J gave up 7 bases; unmatched junction bases: 5. Germline V lookup: CDR1 MNHEY, CDR2 SMNVEV (reference sequence). The CDR3 region has the DNA TGTGCCAGCAGTTTATCAGGCAGGGGGCTTGAGCAGTACTTC. Residues: CASSLSGRGLEQYF.

The chain links TRBV2 to TRBJ2-3; 9 bases match TRBD2. This CDR3 has 13 amino acids. Trimming took 9 bases from V and 2 from J; bases not matched to a gene: 3. Germline V gene data show CDR1 as SNHLY and CDR2 as FYNNEI. CDR3 in DNA: TGTGCCAGTGAGCGGGGGGACACAGATACGCAGTATTTT. Amino acid sequence: CASERGDTDTQYF.

The chain couples TRBV5-1 to TRBJ2-5; 10 bases match TRBD1. This CDR3 has 15 residues. With V trimmed by 5 bases and J by 5 bases, 9 bases remained unmatched. The germline V gene has CDR1 SGHRS and CDR2 YFSETQ. CDR3 residues: CASRRDRGLRETQYF. The CDR3 coding sequence is TGCGCCAGCAGACGGGACAGGGGCCTACGGGAGACCCAGTACTTC.

V is TRBV19 and J is TRBJ2-2; D gene ambiguous. Germline V gives CDR1 LNHDA, CDR2 SQIVND (reference sequence). Trimming shortened V by 7 bases and J by 0 bases, and 12 bases separated the two germline ends. CDR3 size: 15 residues. CDR3 DNA sequence: TGTGCCAGTAATAATAGGGTCACGAACACCGGGGAGCTGTTTTTT. Its translation is CASNNRVTNTGELFF.

The rearrangement joins TRBV10-1 to TRBJ2-1; the match to TRBD2 covers 12 bases. The CDR3 loop spans 16 amino acids. Germline loops: CDR1 WNHNN, CDR2 SYGVQD (reference sequence). J was trimmed by 8 bases and V by 4 bases; bases with no gene match: 9. CDR3 DNA: TGCGCCAGCAGTGGGGGACTAGCGGGTAGTGTGGATGAGCAGTTCTTC. This gives the protein CASSGGLAGSVDEQFF.

The chain carries TRBV18 and TRBJ2-7; D uncertain. The CDR3 is 12 residues long. Trimming cost V 6 bases and J 3 bases, with 9 bases left between them. CDR1 and CDR2 from the germline V gene are KGHSH and LQKENI. The CDR3 coding sequence is TGTGCCAGCTCGCGGTCCGGCTACGAGCAGTACTTC. This gives the protein CASSRSGYEQYF.

CDR3 bases: TGCGCCAGCAGCCCCGGGAGGGGAGAAGCAGATACGCAGTATTTT. It encodes CASSPGRGEADTQYF. The chain uses TRBV5-1 and TRBJ2-3; 8 bases are a match to TRBD2. The V gene's germline CDR1 is SGHRS and CDR2 YFSETQ. V was pared by 4 bases and J by 4 bases, with 8 bases of the junction left unmatched. The CDR3 spans 15 residues.

The rearrangement uses TRBV28 and TRBJ2-7; weak D call: TRBD1 (6 bases). Germline CDR1 MDHEN, CDR2 SYDVKM. V dropped 7 bases and J dropped 0 bases, with 19 bases sitting between them. The CDR3 covers 16 residues. The CDR3 reads CASIPVGTPSSYEQYF. The CDR3, as DNA: TGTGCCAGCATCCCGGTAGGGACACCCAGCTCCTACGAGCAGTACTTC.

J is TRBJ1-4 and V is TRBV20-1; D remains ambiguous. V lost 3 bases to trimming and J lost 7 bases, with 3 bases between them. Looked up from germline, CDR1 is DFQATT and CDR2 is SNEGSKA (reference sequence). The CDR3 contains 10 residues. The CDR3 is CSASSEKLFF. The CDR3 DNA reads as TGCAGTGCTAGTTCTGAAAAACTGTTTTTT.

The chain is built from TRBV28 and TRBJ2-1; D may correspond to TRBD1 or TRBD2 (5 bases each). CDR3 length: 17 residues. Trimming pared 2 bases from V and 4 bases from J, leaving 18 bases between. CDR1 is MDHEN and CDR2 is SYDVKM in the germline V gene. The CDR3 is CASSLRRSYGAYNEQFF. The CDR3 bases are TGTGCCAGCAGTTTAAGGAGGAGCTACGGGGCTTACAATGAGCAGTTCTTC.

The chain carries TRBV20-1 and TRBJ2-3; the match to TRBD1 covers 7 bases. CDR1 is DFQATT, CDR2 SNEGSKA, per germline (reference sequence). Losses at the gene ends were 6 bases for V and 7 bases for J; bases not matched to a gene: 4. There are 11 residues in the CDR3. CDR3 DNA sequence: TGCAGTGCAGGGGGCCACTATACGCAGTATTTT. Its translation: CSAGGHYTQYF.